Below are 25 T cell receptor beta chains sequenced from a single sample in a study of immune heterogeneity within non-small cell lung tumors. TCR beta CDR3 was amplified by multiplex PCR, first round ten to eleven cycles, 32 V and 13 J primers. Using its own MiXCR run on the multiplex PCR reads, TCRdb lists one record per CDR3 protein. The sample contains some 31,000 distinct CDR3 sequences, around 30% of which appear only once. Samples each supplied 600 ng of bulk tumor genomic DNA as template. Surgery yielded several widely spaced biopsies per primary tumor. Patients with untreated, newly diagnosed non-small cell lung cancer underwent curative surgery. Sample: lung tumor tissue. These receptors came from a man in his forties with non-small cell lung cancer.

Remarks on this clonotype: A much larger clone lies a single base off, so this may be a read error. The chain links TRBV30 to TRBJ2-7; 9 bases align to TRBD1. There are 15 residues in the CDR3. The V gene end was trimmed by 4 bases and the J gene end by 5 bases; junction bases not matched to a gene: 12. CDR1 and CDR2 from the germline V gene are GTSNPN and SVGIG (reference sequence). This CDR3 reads CAWIRGQGRFDEQYF. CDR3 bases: TGTGCCTGGATCAGGGGACAGGGCCGCTTCGACGAGCAGTACTTC.

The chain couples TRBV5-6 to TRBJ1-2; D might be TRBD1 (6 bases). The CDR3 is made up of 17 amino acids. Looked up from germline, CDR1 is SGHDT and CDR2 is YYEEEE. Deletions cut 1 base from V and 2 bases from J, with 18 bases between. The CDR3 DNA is TGTGCCAGCAGCTTGCGGGCGACGAGACAGGCGAACTATGGCTACACCTTC. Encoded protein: CASSLRATRQANYGYTF.

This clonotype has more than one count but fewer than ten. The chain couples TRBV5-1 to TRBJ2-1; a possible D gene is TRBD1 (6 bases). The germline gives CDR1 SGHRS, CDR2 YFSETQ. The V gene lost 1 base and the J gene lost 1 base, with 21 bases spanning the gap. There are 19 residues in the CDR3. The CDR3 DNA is TGCGCCAGCAGCTTGATCAGGGGATCCTATAGAAATTCCTACAATGAGCAGTTCTTC. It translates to CASSLIRGSYRNSYNEQFF. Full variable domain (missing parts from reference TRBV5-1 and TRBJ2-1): KAGVTQTPRYLIKTRGQQVTLSCSPISGHRSVSWYQQTPGQGLQFLFEYFSETQRNKGNFPGRFSGRQFSNSRSEMNVSTLELGDSALYLCASSLIRGSYRNSYNEQFFGPGTRLTVL.

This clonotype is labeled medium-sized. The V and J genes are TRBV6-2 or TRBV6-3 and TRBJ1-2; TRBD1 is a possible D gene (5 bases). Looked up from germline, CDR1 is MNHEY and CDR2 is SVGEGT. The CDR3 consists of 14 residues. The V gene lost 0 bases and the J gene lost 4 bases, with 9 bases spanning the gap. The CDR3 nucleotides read TGTGCCAGCAGTTACTCGGGCGGGACCTATGGCTACACCTTC. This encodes CASSYSGGTYGYTF.

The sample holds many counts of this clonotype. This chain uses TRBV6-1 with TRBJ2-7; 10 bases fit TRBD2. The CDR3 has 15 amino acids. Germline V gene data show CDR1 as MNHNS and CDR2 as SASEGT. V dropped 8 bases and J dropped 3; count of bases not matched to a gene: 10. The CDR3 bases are TGTGCCAGCTGGGACTCTAGCGGGAGCGTCTACGAGCAGTACTTC. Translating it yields CASWDSSGSVYEQYF.

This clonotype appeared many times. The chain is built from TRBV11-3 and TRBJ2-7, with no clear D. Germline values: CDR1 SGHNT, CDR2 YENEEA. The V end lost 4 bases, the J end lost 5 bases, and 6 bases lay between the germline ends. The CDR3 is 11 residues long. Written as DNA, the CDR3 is TGTGCCAGCAGCTCCGAGAACGAGCAGTACTTC. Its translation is CASSSENEQYF.

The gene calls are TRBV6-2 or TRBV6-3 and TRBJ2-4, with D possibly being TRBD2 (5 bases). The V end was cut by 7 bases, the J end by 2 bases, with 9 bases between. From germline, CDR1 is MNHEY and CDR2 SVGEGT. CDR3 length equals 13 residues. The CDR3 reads CASTLDSKNIQYF. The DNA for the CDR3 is TGTGCCAGCACACTAGATTCCAAAAACATTCAGTACTTC.

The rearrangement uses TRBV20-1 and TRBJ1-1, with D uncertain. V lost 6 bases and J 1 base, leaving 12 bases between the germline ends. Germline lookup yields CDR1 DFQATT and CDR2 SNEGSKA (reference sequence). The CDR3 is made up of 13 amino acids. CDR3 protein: CSAISWGNTEAFF. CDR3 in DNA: TGCAGTGCCATCTCTTGGGGGAACACTGAAGCTTTCTTT.

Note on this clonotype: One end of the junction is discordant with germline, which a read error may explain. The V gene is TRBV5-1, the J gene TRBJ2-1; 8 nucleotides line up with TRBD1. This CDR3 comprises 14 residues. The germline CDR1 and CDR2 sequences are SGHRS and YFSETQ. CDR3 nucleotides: TGCGCCAGTAGCTTGGGACAGGCGTACAATGATCAGTTCTTC. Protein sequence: CASSLGQAYNDQFF.

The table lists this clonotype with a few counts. The DNA for the CDR3 is TGTGCCTGGAGTAGTAAAGGGACAGGTGAGCAGTTCTTC. This translates into CAWSSKGTGEQFF. V usage is TRBV30 and J usage is TRBJ2-1; 8 bases agree with TRBD1. The CDR3 has 13 residues. With V trimmed by 2 bases and J by 9 bases, 6 bases remained unmatched. Germline assignment: CDR1 GTSNPN and CDR2 SVGIG (reference sequence).

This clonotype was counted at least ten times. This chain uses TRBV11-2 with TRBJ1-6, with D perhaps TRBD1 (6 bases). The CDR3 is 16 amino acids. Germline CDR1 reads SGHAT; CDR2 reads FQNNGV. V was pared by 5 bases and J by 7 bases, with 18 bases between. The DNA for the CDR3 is TGTGCCAGCAGCGTCCGACTGGGGGGCCCCAATTCACCCCTCCACTTT. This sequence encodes CASSVRLGGPNSPLHF.

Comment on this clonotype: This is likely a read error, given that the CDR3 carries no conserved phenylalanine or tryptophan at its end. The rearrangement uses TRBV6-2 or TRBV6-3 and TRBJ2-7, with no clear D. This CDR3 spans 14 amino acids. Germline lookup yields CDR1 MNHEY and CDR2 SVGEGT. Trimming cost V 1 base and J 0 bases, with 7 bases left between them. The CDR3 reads CASSYYTGSYEQYI. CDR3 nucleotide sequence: TGTGCCAGCAGTTACTACACTGGCTCCTACGAGCAGTACATC.

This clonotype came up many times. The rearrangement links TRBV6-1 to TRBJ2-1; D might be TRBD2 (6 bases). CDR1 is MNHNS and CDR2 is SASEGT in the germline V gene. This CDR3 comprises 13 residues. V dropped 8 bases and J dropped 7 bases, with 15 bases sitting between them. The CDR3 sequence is CASASPGGNEQFF. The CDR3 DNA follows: TGTGCCAGCGCCAGCCCCGGGGGAAATGAGCAGTTCTTC.

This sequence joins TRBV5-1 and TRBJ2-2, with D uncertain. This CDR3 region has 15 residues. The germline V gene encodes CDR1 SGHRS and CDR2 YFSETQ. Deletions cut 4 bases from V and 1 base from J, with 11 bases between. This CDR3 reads CASSLDWGNTGELFF. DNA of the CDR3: TGCGCCAGCAGCCTGGATTGGGGGAACACCGGGGAGCTGTTTTTT.

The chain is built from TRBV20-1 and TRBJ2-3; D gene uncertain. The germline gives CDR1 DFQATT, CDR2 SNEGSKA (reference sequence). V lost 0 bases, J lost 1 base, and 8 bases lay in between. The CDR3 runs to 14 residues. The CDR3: CSAREPAGTDTQYF. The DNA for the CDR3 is TGCAGTGCTAGAGAACCAGCTGGCACAGATACGCAGTATTTT.

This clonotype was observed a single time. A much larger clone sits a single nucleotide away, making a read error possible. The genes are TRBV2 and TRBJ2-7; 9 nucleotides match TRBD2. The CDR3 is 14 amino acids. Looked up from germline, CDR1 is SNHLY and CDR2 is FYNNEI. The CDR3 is CSSRGTSGPYEQYF. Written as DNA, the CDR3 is TGTTCCAGCAGGGGAACTAGCGGGCCTTACGAGCAGTACTTC. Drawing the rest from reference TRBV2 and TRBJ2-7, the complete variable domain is EPEVTQTPSHQVTQMGQEVILRCVPISNHLYFYWYRQILGQKVEFLVSFYNNEISEKSEIFDDQFSVERPDGSNFTLKIRSTKLEDSAMYFCSSRGTSGPYEQYFGPGTRLTVT.

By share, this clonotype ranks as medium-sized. CDR3 loop: CASSPQGTRNTIYF. The CDR3, as DNA: TGTGCCAGCAGCCCACAGGGGACGCGAAACACCATATATTTT. The chain joins TRBV12-3 or TRBV12-4 to TRBJ1-3; 7 positions agree with TRBD1. V shed 6 bases and J 5 bases; nucleotides not matched to a gene: 7. The CDR3 sequence is 14 residues long.

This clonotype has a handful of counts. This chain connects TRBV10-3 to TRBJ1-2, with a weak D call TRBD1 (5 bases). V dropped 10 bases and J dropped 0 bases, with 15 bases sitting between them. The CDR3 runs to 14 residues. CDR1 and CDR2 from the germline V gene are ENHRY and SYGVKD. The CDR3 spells CATKGQDANYGYTF. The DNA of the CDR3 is TGTGCCACCAAGGGGCAGGACGCTAACTATGGCTACACCTTC.

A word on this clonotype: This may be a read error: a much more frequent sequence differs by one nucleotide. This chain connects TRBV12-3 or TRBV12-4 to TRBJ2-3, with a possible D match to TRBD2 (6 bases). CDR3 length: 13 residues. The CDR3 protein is CARSLSGTDTQYF. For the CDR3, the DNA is TGTGCCAGAAGTTTAAGCGGGACAGATACGCAGTATTTT.

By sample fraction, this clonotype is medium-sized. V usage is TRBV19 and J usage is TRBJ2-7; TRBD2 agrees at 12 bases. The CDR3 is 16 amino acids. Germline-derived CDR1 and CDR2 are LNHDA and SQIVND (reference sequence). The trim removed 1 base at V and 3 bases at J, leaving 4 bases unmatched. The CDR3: CASSIGKLAGGYEQYF. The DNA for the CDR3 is TGTGCCAGTAGTATAGGAAAACTAGCGGGAGGCTACGAGCAGTACTTC.

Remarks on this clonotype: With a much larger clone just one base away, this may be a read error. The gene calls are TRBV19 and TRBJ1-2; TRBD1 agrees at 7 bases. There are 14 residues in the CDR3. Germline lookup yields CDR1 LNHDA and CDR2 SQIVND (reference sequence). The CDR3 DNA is TGTGCCAGTATCCCCCGGAGGGGGCTCAGCGGCTACAACTTC. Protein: CASIPRRGLSGYNF.

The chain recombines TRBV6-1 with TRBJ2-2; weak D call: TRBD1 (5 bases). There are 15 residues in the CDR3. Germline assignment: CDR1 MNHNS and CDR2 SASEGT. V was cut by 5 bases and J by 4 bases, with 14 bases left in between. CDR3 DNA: TGTGCCAGCAGTCTTACAGGACCCGTCACCGGGGAGCTGTTTTTT. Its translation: CASSLTGPVTGELFF.

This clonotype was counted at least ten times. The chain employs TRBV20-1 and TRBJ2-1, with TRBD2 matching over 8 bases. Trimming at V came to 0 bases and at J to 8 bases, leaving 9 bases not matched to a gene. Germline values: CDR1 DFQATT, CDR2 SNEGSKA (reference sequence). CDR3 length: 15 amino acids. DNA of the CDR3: TGCAGTGCTAGAGATCGGCCGGGAGGGAGGGATGAGCAGTTCTTC. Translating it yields CSARDRPGGRDEQFF.

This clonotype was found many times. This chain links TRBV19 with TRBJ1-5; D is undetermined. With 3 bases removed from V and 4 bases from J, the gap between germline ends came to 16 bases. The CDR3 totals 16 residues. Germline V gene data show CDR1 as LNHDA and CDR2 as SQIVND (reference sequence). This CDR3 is CASSISQLTQNQPQHF. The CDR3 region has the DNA TGTGCCAGTAGTATCAGTCAGCTAACACAAAATCAGCCCCAGCATTTT. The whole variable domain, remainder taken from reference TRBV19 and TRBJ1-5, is DGGITQSPKYLFRKEGQNVTLSCEQNLNHDAMYWYRQDPGQGLRLIYYSQIVNDFQKGDIAEGYSVSREKKESFPLTVTSAQKNPTAFYLCASSISQLTQNQPQHFGDGTRLSIL.

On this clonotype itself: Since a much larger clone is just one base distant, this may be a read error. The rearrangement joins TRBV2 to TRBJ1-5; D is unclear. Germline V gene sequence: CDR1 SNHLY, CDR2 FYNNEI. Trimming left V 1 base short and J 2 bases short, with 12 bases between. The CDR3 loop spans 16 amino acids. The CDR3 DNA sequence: TGTGCCAGCAGTGAAGGGTTTAGGGCTGGCAATCAGCCCCAGCATTTT. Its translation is CASSEGFRAGNQPQHF.